The next 25 T cell receptor beta chains were all read from a single sample in a study of control samples from healthy donors and cancer patients. Measured with immunoSEQ multiplex PCR; TCRdb has only the in-frame clones, and not every one. The sample has approximately 140,000 clones; 85% to 95% are singletons. Input material: blood. These TCRs come from a man aged 40-49 years in good health.

In DNA, the CDR3 is TGTGCCATCAGCGACCTCCAGGGGGAAGGCAATCAGCCCCAGCATTTT. Protein sequence: CAISDLQGEGNQPQHF. This sequence joins TRBV10-3 and TRBJ1-5, with TRBD1 matching over 7 bases. Germline CDR1 is ENHRY and CDR2 is SYGVKD. The J segment lost 2 bases and the V segment lost 6 bases, leaving 10 bases of the junction unmatched. The CDR3 is made up of 16 amino acids.

This rearrangement joins TRBV15 to TRBJ2-6, with TRBD1 matching over 10 bases. CDR3 length: 19 amino acids. V shed 1 base, J shed 0 bases, and the junction held 6 bases outside the gene matches. Germline-derived CDR1 and CDR2 are LNHNV and YYDKDF (reference sequence). This CDR3 reads CATSRVFGTGASGANVLTF. The CDR3 nucleotides read TGTGCCACCAGCAGAGTTTTCGGGACAGGGGCCTCTGGGGCCAACGTCCTGACTTTC.

This clone appeared a single time. The V call is TRBV10-3, the J call TRBJ2-7; the match to TRBD1 covers 8 bases. The CDR3 loop spans 13 amino acids. The germline CDR1 and CDR2 sequences are ENHRY and SYGVKD. V lost 6 bases to trimming and J lost 9 bases; unmatched junction nucleotides: 10. CDR3 region: CAISPFETGVQYF. As DNA, the CDR3 is TGTGCCATCAGCCCGTTTGAGACAGGGGTGCAGTACTTC.

The rearrangement uses TRBV7-3 and TRBJ2-5, with TRBD1 matching 7 bases. J gave up 5 bases and V 5 bases, and 14 bases lay outside the gene matches. The V gene's germline CDR1 is SGHTA and CDR2 FQGTGA. The CDR3 covers 16 residues. This CDR3 is CASSPGLHRGVETQYF. CDR3 in DNA: TGTGCCAGCAGCCCGGGTCTCCACAGGGGTGTTGAGACCCAGTACTTC.

This clone appeared a single time. The V call is TRBV2, the J call TRBJ1-1; TRBD1 might be the D (6 bases). The CDR3 is made up of 13 amino acids. Germline CDR1 SNHLY, CDR2 FYNNEI. V was pared by 7 bases and J by 0 bases, with 9 bases between. DNA for the CDR3: TGTGCCAGCACGTCAGGGGTGAACACTGAAGCTTTCTTT. Translated, it gives CASTSGVNTEAFF.

V gene TRBV30 combines with J gene TRBJ2-7; the match to TRBD1 covers 10 bases. Losses at the gene ends were 8 bases for V and 5 bases for J; bases not matched to a gene: 6. This CDR3 spans 12 amino acids. CDR1 and CDR2 (germline): GTSNPN, SVGIG (reference sequence). The CDR3 is CAVAGQGHEQYF. DNA of the CDR3: TGTGCCGTCGCGGGACAGGGGCACGAGCAGTACTTC.

J is TRBJ1-4 and V is TRBV18, with D perhaps matching TRBD1 (5 bases). V was trimmed by 1 base and J by 6 bases, leaving 12 bases between them. Germline CDR1 and CDR2: KGHSH and LQKENI. This CDR3 region has 15 residues. CDR3 nucleotide sequence: TGTGCCAGCTCACCACGTGAGGGGCAATATGAAAAACTGTTTTTT. It is translated as CASSPREGQYEKLFF.

This clone was counted a single time. The gene calls are TRBV6-5 and TRBJ1-2, with TRBD1 matching over 11 bases. The CDR3 is 15 amino acids. CDR1 and CDR2 from the germline V gene are MNHEY and SVGAGI. V dropped 8 bases and J dropped 4; count of bases not matched to a gene: 9. The CDR3 region is CASAGTGGPGYGYTF. CDR3 sequence (DNA): TGTGCCAGCGCTGGGACAGGGGGTCCTGGCTATGGCTACACCTTC.

V gene TRBV11-2 combines with J gene TRBJ1-4, with TRBD1 matching over 7 bases. The ends lost 1 base at V and 8 bases at J; junction bases unmatched: 7. The CDR3 has 15 residues. Germline assignment: CDR1 SGHAT and CDR2 FQNNGV. The CDR3 DNA reads TGTGCCAGCAGCTTAGGACAGGGAGAGGGCGAAAAACTGTTTTTT. Translating gives CASSLGQGEGEKLFF.

V usage is TRBV2 and J usage is TRBJ1-2; D ambiguous. The CDR3 has 12 amino acids. V lost 3 bases and J 5 bases, leaving 7 bases between the germline ends. Germline V CDR1 and CDR2: SNHLY, FYNNEI. CDR3 in amino acids: CASSDEWYGYTF. Here the CDR3 DNA reads TGTGCCAGCAGTGACGAGTGGTATGGCTACACCTTC. Together with reference TRBV2 and TRBJ1-2, the CDR3 gives the full variable domain: EPEVTQTPSHQVTQMGQEVILRCVPISNHLYFYWYRQILGQKVEFLVSFYNNEISEKSEIFDDQFSVERPDGSNFTLKIRSTKLEDSAMYFCASSDEWYGYTFGSGTRLTVV.

This rearrangement joins TRBV28 to TRBJ2-7; 8 bases are a match to TRBD1. The CDR3 length is 12 residues. CDR1 and CDR2 (germline): MDHEN, SYDVKM. V dropped 5 bases and J dropped 6; count of bases not matched to a gene: 3. The CDR3 DNA sequence: TGTGCCAGCAGTCCAGGGGGCACCGAGCAGTACTTC. Residues: CASSPGGTEQYF.

The V call is TRBV6-2 or TRBV6-3, the J call TRBJ2-7; 7 bases agree with TRBD2. The CDR3 loop spans 15 amino acids. Germline CDR1 MNHEY, CDR2 SVGEGT. V trimming: 6 bases; J trimming: 1 base; junction bases outside the gene matches: 9. In DNA, the CDR3 is TGTGCCAGCAGCTCACCGGCGGGAGTTTCCTACGAGCAGTACTTC. Residues: CASSSPAGVSYEQYF.

To note about this clone: This could be a read error, since a much larger clone is one nucleotide away. The chain has TRBV5-1 and TRBJ2-1; 11 nucleotides align to TRBD2. Trimming took 4 bases from V and 5 from J; bases not matched to a gene: 2. The germline CDR1 and CDR2 sequences are SGHRS and YFSETQ. This CDR3 has 14 residues. The CDR3 coding sequence is TGCGCCAGCAGCCCGGGACTAGCGGACAATGAGCAGTTCTTC. Its protein is CASSPGLADNEQFF.

For this clone: One end of the junction does not line up with germline, which may come from a read error. V usage is TRBV10-3 and J usage is TRBJ2-3; TRBD2 aligns across 8 bases. The CDR3 runs 14 residues. Per germline, CDR1 ENHRY and CDR2 SYGVKD. The CDR3 region is CATSSGTSTDTQYF. Written as DNA, the CDR3 is TGTGCCACCAGTAGCGGGACTAGCACAGATACGCAGTATTTT.

This clone showed up just a few times. The V call is TRBV24-1, the J call TRBJ2-1, with D perhaps TRBD2 (5 bases). The CDR3 covers 13 residues. The V end was cut by 6 bases, the J end by 6 bases, with 11 bases between. Germline assignment: CDR1 KGHDR and CDR2 SFDVKD. This CDR3 reads CATSTDAGNEQFF. CDR3 DNA sequence: TGTGCCACCAGTACAGACGCGGGCAATGAGCAGTTCTTC.

This chain connects TRBV10-1 to TRBJ2-5; 10 nucleotides align to TRBD1. J lost 1 base, V lost 5 bases, and 7 bases had no gene match. The CDR3 has 16 residues. Germline V CDR1 and CDR2: WNHNN, SYGVQD (reference sequence). CDR3 DNA sequence: TGCGCCAGCAGTCTGGGACAGGGGCTAGGCCAAGAGACCCAGTACTTC. It is translated as CASSLGQGLGQETQYF.

The chain links TRBV11-2 to TRBJ1-1; 8 bases are shared with TRBD1. Germline assignment: CDR1 SGHAT and CDR2 FQNNGV. V dropped 5 bases and J dropped 1; count of bases not matched to a gene: 9. The CDR3 is 16 residues long. CDR3 DNA: TGTGCCAGCAGCCTCCGACAGGGGCTGGGGAACACTGAAGCTTTCTTT. It translates to CASSLRQGLGNTEAFF.

The rearrangement joins TRBV2 to TRBJ1-6; tentatively, D is TRBD1 (5 bases). The CDR3 contains 14 residues. Germline CDR1 is SNHLY and CDR2 is FYNNEI. Trimming took 7 bases from V and 5 from J, leaving 12 bases between them. CDR3 protein: CASKGDSDNSPLHF. The DNA for the CDR3 is TGTGCCAGCAAGGGCGACAGCGATAATTCACCCCTCCACTTT.

This chain links TRBV6-6 with TRBJ2-2, with D maybe TRBD1 (5 bases). Germline V lookup: CDR1 MNHNY, CDR2 SVGAGI (reference sequence). The CDR3 is 15 residues long. The ends were cut back, 8 bases at V and 2 bases at J, with 15 bases in the middle. For the CDR3, the DNA is TGTGCCAGCTTCCCCCAAGGGGTTAACACCGGGGAGCTGTTTTTT. This gives the protein CASFPQGVNTGELFF.

The chain carries TRBV12-3 or TRBV12-4 and TRBJ2-2; D is unclear. V was pared by 3 bases and J by 11 bases, with 4 bases between. The CDR3 consists of 10 residues. DNA for the CDR3: TGTGCCAGCAGTTTGATAGAGCTGTTTTTT. It translates to CASSLIELFF.

The chain links TRBV7-3 to TRBJ1-1; D is perhaps TRBD1 (6 bases). V shed 5 bases and J shed 4 bases, with 11 bases lying between them. This CDR3 spans 13 amino acids. The germline V gene has CDR1 SGHTA and CDR2 FQGTGA. The CDR3 sequence: CASSPGVGTEAFF. For the CDR3, the DNA is TGTGCCAGCAGCCCAGGGGTAGGCACTGAAGCTTTCTTT.

V and J are TRBV4-1 and TRBJ2-1, with 11 positions matching TRBD2. V gave up 3 bases and J gave up 8 bases; unmatched junction bases: 3. Looked up from germline, CDR1 is MGHRA and CDR2 is YSYEKL. The CDR3 consists of 14 residues. The CDR3 nucleotides are TGCGCCAGCAGCCATCCGGGACTAGCGGATGAGCAGTTCTTC. Protein: CASSHPGLADEQFF.

This chain joins TRBV27 and TRBJ2-7; either TRBD1 or TRBD2 may supply D (6 bases each). The V end lost 8 bases, the J end lost 1 base, and 15 bases lay between the germline ends. Germline V CDR1 and CDR2: MNHEY, SMNVEV (reference sequence). The CDR3 consists of 14 residues. The CDR3 sequence: CASGMRGGSYEQYF. CDR3 DNA: TGTGCCAGCGGAATGCGAGGGGGGTCCTACGAGCAGTACTTC.

The rearrangement uses TRBV7-8 and TRBJ1-2; D is unclear. The CDR3 extends over 16 amino acids. The ends were cut back, 3 bases at V and 2 bases at J, with 16 bases in the middle. Germline values: CDR1 SGHVS, CDR2 FQNEAQ. The DNA for the CDR3 is TGTGCCAGCAGCTTTTATAGGGCTTTGGCAAACTATGGCTACACCTTC. Translation: CASSFYRALANYGYTF.

In its sample, this clone was seen a few times. The chain has TRBV27 and TRBJ1-1; 10 bases align to TRBD1. The CDR3 contains 15 residues. V shed 8 bases and J 1 base; nucleotides not matched to a gene: 7. Germline lookup yields CDR1 MNHEY and CDR2 SMNVEV (reference sequence). The CDR3 spells CASLPRQGANTEAFF. In DNA form, the CDR3 reads TGTGCCAGCCTCCCCCGACAGGGGGCGAACACTGAAGCTTTCTTT.